This entry concerns a single T cell receptor (beta chain). The data were taken from a study of blood T cell repertoires in COVID-19. Authors' processing steps: Reference gene primer amplification yielded estimated nucleated cell counts. TCRdb keeps only in-frame clones here, not all; method: immunoSEQ multiplex PCR. That table furnishes V, J and clone size, whereas the DNA furnished D and trimming. The data hold 200,000 to 250,000 clones, with about 90% observed a single time. Enrollees, about 18 to 89 years old, lived in approximately 25 US areas. The study counted Cohort 3 donors as recovered given two negative PCRs, clearance, or symptom resolution. Unmatched junction bases numbered 9, after V lost 1 base and J lost 6 bases. The CDR3 covers 17 residues. Germline V gives CDR1 LGHNA, CDR2 YSLEER.

Specimen: PBMCs or T cells enriched from blood (not recorded which). The source of this sequence is a man aged 30 to 45 who had recovered from COVID-19. The chain recombines TRBV4-3 with TRBJ2-2; 9 bases map to TRBD2. In nucleotides, the CDR3 is TGCGCCAGCAGCCAAGCGGGCGGGGGGGCCGTTTCCGGGGAGCTGTTTTTT. Translating it yields CASSQAGGGAVSGELFF.